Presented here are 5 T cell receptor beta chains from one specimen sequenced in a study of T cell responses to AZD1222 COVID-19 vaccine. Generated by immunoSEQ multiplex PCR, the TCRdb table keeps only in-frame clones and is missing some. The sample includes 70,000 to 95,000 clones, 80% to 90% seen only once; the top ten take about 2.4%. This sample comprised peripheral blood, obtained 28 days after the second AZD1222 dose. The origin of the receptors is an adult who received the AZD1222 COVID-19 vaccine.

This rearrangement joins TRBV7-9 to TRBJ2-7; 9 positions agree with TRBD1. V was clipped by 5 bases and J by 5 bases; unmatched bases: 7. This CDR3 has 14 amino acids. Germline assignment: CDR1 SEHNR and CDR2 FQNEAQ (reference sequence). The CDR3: CASSTGTGWDEQYF. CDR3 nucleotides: TGTGCCAGCAGCACAGGGACAGGGTGGGACGAGCAGTACTTC.

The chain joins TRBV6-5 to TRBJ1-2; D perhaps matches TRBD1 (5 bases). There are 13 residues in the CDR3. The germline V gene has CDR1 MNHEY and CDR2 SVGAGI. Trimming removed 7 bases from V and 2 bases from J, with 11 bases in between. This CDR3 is CASISGGNYGYTF. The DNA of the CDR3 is TGTGCCAGCATAAGCGGGGGGAACTATGGCTACACCTTC.

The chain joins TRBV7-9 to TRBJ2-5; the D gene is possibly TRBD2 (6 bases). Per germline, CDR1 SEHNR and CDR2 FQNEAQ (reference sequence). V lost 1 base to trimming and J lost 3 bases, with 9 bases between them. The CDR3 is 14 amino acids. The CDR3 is CASSLVGTEETQYF. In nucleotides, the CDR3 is TGTGCCAGCAGCTTAGTCGGGACTGAAGAGACCCAGTACTTC.

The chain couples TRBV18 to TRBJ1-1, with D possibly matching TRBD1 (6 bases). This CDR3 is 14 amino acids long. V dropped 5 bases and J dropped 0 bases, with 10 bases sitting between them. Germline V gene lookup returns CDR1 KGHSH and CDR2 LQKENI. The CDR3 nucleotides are TGTGCCAGCTCATCCGGACAGATGAACACTGAAGCTTTCTTT. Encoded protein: CASSSGQMNTEAFF.

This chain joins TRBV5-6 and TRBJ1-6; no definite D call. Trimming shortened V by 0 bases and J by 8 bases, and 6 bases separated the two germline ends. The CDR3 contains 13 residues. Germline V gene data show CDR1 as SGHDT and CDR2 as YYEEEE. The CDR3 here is CASSLERDSPLHF. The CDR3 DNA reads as TGTGCCAGCAGCTTGGAAAGGGATTCACCCCTCCACTTT.